Listed below are T cell receptor beta chains from one sample, sequenced in a study of shared clonotypes between healthy human individuals. Data came from immunoSEQ multiplex PCR; TCRdb stores just in-frame clones and leaves some out. The table lists about 2.3 million clones, about 92% of them singletons, with approximately 0.4% in the top ten. The sample was naive CD4+ T cells from PBMCs. The receptors were gathered from a man between 18 and 29 years old in good health. Some clones in this sample may be carry-over from other donors' samples. Each CDR3 is given with its conserved first and last residue. A D gene is named only where the DNA matches it firmly. Rows may omit the clone size; those that give it use once, few, many or a size class.

CDR3	DNA	size	D	V	J
CASSLGPANYGYTF	TGTGCCAGCAGCTTGGGTCCAGCCAACTATGGCTACACCTTC	.	.	TRBV5-6	TRBJ1-2
CASSQIDRGPGRGLFF	TGTGCCAGCAGCCAGATTGACAGGGGACCGGGAAGGGGACTGTTTTTT	.	TRBD1	TRBV7-2	TRBJ1-4
CASSTSGTGSGIQYF	TGCGCCAGCAGCACCTCCGGGACAGGGTCGGGCATTCAGTACTTC	.	TRBD1	TRBV5-1	TRBJ2-4
CASSPGLQETQYF	TGTGCCAGCTCACCAGGGCTACAAGAGACCCAGTACTTC	.	.	TRBV18	TRBJ2-5
CSVEGALVNYGYTF	TGCAGCGTCGAGGGGGCTTTAGTTAACTATGGCTACACCTTC	.	TRBD1	TRBV29-1	TRBJ1-2
CASSHYGVRGYEQYF	TGTGCCAGCAGCCATTACGGGGTGCGGGGCTACGAGCAGTACTTC	.	.	TRBV14	TRBJ2-7
CSADTRGEQYF	TGCAGTGCGGACACCAGGGGCGAGCAGTACTTC	.	.	TRBV20-1	TRBJ2-7
CASSQEGTSGRAGTDTQYF	TGTGCCAGCAGCCAAGAAGGTACTAGCGGGAGGGCCGGCACAGATACGCAGTATTTT	few	TRBD2	TRBV4-2	TRBJ2-3
CASVPGLPADEQFF	TGTGCCAGCGTACCGGGACTCCCGGCCGATGAGCAGTTCTTC	.	.	TRBV18	TRBJ2-1
CASSLYRGTGELFF	TGTGCCAGCAGTCTTTATAGAGGGACCGGGGAGCTGTTTTTT	.	.	TRBV6-5	TRBJ2-2
CALDSSGANVLTF	TGTGCCCTAGACAGCTCTGGGGCCAACGTCCTGACTTTC	.	.	TRBV30	TRBJ2-6
CASSAFPMGGNEQFF	TGTGCCAGCAGCGCCTTTCCCATGGGAGGGAATGAGCAGTTCTTC	.	TRBD2	TRBV9	TRBJ2-1
CASSSGTSLGGDTQYF	TGTGCCAGCAGCTCCGGGACTAGCTTGGGGGGAGATACGCAGTATTTT	.	TRBD2	TRBV5-4	TRBJ2-3
CASIKGDAAGELFF	TGTGCCAGCATCAAGGGCGATGCGGCCGGGGAGCTGTTTTTT	.	.	TRBV6-1	TRBJ2-2
CASSRPYETGVETQYF	TGTGCCAGCAGCCGGCCCTATGAAACAGGGGTAGAGACCCAGTACTTC	.	TRBD1	TRBV5-6	TRBJ2-5
CASSFQGIEQYF	TGTGCCAGCAGTTTTCAGGGTATCGAGCAGTACTTC	once	.	TRBV28	TRBJ2-7
CASSFLQRGPTDTQYF	TGTGCCAGCAGTTTCCTCCAGCGGGGCCCCACAGATACGCAGTATTTT	.	TRBD2	TRBV28	TRBJ2-3
CASSLEQWGYGYTF	TGCGCCAGCAGCTTGGAACAGTGGGGCTATGGCTACACCTTC	.	.	TRBV5-1	TRBJ1-2
CAWSVPAAQETQYF	TGTGCCTGGAGTGTACCTGCAGCCCAAGAGACCCAGTACTTC	.	.	TRBV30	TRBJ2-5
CASSVAYSYNEQFF	TGCGCCAGCAGCGTTGCCTACTCCTACAATGAGCAGTTCTTC	.	.	TRBV5-1	TRBJ2-1
CASQLYNEQFF	TGTGCCAGCCAACTTTACAATGAGCAGTTCTTC	.	.	TRBV19	TRBJ2-1
CASSGALGGITDTQYF	TGTGCCAGCAGTGGGGCCCTTGGGGGCATCACAGATACGCAGTATTTT	.	.	TRBV28	TRBJ2-3
CASQEGVIGQPQHF	TGTGCCAGCCAAGAGGGGGTTATAGGTCAGCCCCAGCATTTT	once	.	TRBV6-1	TRBJ1-5
CASRLDASTDTQYF	TGTGCCAGCAGACTCGATGCTAGCACAGATACGCAGTATTTT	.	.	TRBV6-6	TRBJ2-3
CASLPPGQGVSRPSRTSTDTQYF	TGTGCCAGCCTCCCCCCGGGACAGGGGGTATCCCGCCCCTCTAGAACTAGCACAGATACGCAGTATTTT	.	TRBD1	TRBV28	TRBJ2-3
CAITGTLNTGELFF	TGTGCCATCACCGGGACCTTGAACACCGGGGAGCTGTTTTTT	.	.	TRBV6-6	TRBJ2-2
CASSIPRPRNQPQHF	TGTGCCAGTAGTATCCCCAGGCCCAGGAATCAGCCCCAGCATTTT	.	.	TRBV19	TRBJ1-5
CASSLGHLKGTTYNEQFF	TGTGCCAGCAGCTTAGGACATCTAAAGGGTACGACCTACAATGAGCAGTTCTTC	.	.	TRBV11-3	TRBJ2-1
CASSRIPSMPALAGELFF	TGTGCCAGCAGCCGTATCCCCTCGATGCCGGCCCTGGCTGGGGAGCTGTTTTTT	.	.	TRBV7-2	TRBJ2-2
CASSSSGRIGEQYF	TGTGCCAGCAGCTCTAGCGGGAGAATCGGCGAGCAGTACTTC	.	TRBD2	TRBV7-9	TRBJ2-7
CASSPPGTYEQYF	TGCGCCAGCAGTCCCCCCGGCACCTACGAGCAGTACTTC	.	.	TRBV23-1	TRBJ2-7
CASSSRGGGISYNEQFF	TGCGCCAGCAGCTCCCGTGGCGGGGGAATCTCCTACAATGAGCAGTTCTTC	.	TRBD2	TRBV5-1	TRBJ2-1
CASSPRTMTSNQPQHF	TGTGCCAGCAGTCCCAGGACAATGACTAGCAATCAGCCCCAGCATTTT	.	.	TRBV27	TRBJ1-5
CASSPAYTNTEAFF	TGTGCCAGCTCACCGGCCTATACGAACACTGAAGCTTTCTTT	.	.	TRBV18	TRBJ1-1
CASRSGVTGELFF	TGTGCCAGCAGGTCAGGGGTAACCGGGGAGCTGTTTTTT	.	.	TRBV7-3	TRBJ2-2
CASGGGRRSGNTIYF	TGTGCCAGCGGGGGGGGACGGCGCTCTGGAAACACCATATATTTT	.	.	TRBV7-2	TRBJ1-3
CASSFGGVWYGYTF	TGTGCCAGCAGCTTTGGAGGGGTTTGGTATGGCTACACCTTC	.	.	TRBV2	TRBJ1-2
CASSRGRGNEQYF	TGTGCCAGTAGTCGGGGCAGGGGAAACGAGCAGTACTTC	.	.	TRBV19	TRBJ2-7
CASSRRTGFYGYTF	TGTGCCAGCAGTCGACGGACTGGGTTTTATGGCTACACCTTC	.	.	TRBV6-5	TRBJ1-2
CASSRAGGPRYEQYF	TGTGCCAGCAGCCGAGCGGGAGGGCCTCGTTACGAGCAGTACTTC	.	TRBD2	TRBV11-2	TRBJ2-7
CASSVGQTYEQYF	TGTGCCAGCAGCGTGGGACAGACTTACGAGCAGTACTTC	.	TRBD1	TRBV5-4	TRBJ2-7
CASSLPGTVFEQFF	TGTGCCAGCAGCTTACCCGGGACAGTATTTGAGCAGTTCTTC	.	TRBD1	TRBV7-2	TRBJ2-1
CASSDPGAGVAYEQYF	TGTGCCAGCAGTGACCCTGGGGCGGGAGTCGCCTACGAGCAGTACTTC	once	TRBD2	TRBV2	TRBJ2-7
CASLGWTSGRRNEQFF	TGTGCCAGCCTTGGCTGGACTAGCGGGAGGAGGAATGAGCAGTTCTTC	.	TRBD2	TRBV28	TRBJ2-1
CASSEPFGHHYEQYF	TGTGCCAGCAGTGAACCATTTGGACACCACTACGAGCAGTACTTC	.	.	TRBV6-1	TRBJ2-7
CASSLAVGAGQAQHF	TGTGCCAGCTCTTTAGCTGTAGGGGCAGGACAGGCCCAGCATTTT	.	TRBD1	TRBV18	TRBJ1-5
CASSQRPGSGANVLTF	TGTGCCAGCAGCCAAAGACCGGGCTCTGGGGCCAACGTCCTGACTTTC	once	.	TRBV7-9	TRBJ2-6
CASSLGQGEKLFF	TGTGCCAGCAGCTTGGGACAGGGGGAAAAACTGTTTTTT	.	TRBD1	TRBV7-9	TRBJ1-4
CASRQDRQNQPQHF	TGTGCCAGTAGACAGGACAGACAAAATCAGCCCCAGCATTTT	.	.	TRBV19	TRBJ1-5
CASSLVGASGSHYEQFF	TGTGCCAGCAGCTTAGTCGGGGCTAGCGGGAGCCATTATGAGCAGTTCTTC	.	TRBD2	TRBV7-3	TRBJ2-1
CASSVGGDMNTEAFF	TGTGCCAGCAGCGTAGGGGGGGACATGAACACTGAAGCTTTCTTT	.	.	TRBV9	TRBJ1-1
CASSVERTDTQYF	TGTGCCAGCAGCGTAGAGCGCACAGATACGCAGTATTTT	once	.	TRBV7-2	TRBJ2-3
CSAAAPGAGGYTF	TGCAGCGCCGCGGCTCCGGGAGCCGGCGGCTACACCTTC	.	.	TRBV29-1	TRBJ1-2
CASSGRTGREQPQHF	TGTGCCAGCAGTGGGCGGACAGGGAGGGAGCAGCCCCAGCATTTT	.	TRBD1	TRBV2	TRBJ1-5
CASSSDQIPDTQYF	TGTGCCAGCAGTTCGGACCAGATCCCAGATACGCAGTATTTT	.	.	TRBV27	TRBJ2-3
CASSESRADSGNTIYF	TGCGCCAGCAGTGAGTCACGGGCGGACTCTGGAAACACCATATATTTT	.	.	TRBV10-1	TRBJ1-3
CASSLSAGTNTEAFF	TGCGCCAGCAGCTTGAGCGCAGGGACGAACACTGAAGCTTTCTTT	few	.	TRBV5-1	TRBJ1-1
CASSPKAAWSWEQYF	TGTGCCAGCAGCCCTAAGGCGGCCTGGTCATGGGAGCAGTACTTC	once	.	TRBV7-8	TRBJ2-7
CAIREWDRDYNEQFF	TGTGCCATCAGAGAGTGGGACAGAGACTACAATGAGCAGTTCTTC	.	TRBD1	TRBV10-3	TRBJ2-1
CASSIVLATLHEQYF	TGTGCCAGTAGTATTGTCTTAGCCACGCTCCACGAGCAGTACTTC	.	.	TRBV19	TRBJ2-7